These T cell receptor beta chains were read from a single sample in a study of blood T cell repertoires in COVID-19. Profiling relied on immunoSEQ multiplex PCR, and the TCRdb table lists in-frame clones only, not all of them. The data contain 130,000 to 150,000 clones, roughly 86% of them seen just once; the ten biggest clones take up 2.3%. Sequenced: peripheral blood. The source is a human donor in a cohort sampled during active COVID-19. CDR3s include the opening cysteine and the closing phenylalanine or tryptophan. D genes are given only for firm matches. Rows may omit the clone size; those that give it use once, few, many or a size class.

14 TRBJ2-5 . TRBV5-6 TRBD1 CASSFDRAQETQYF TGTGCCAGCAGCTTTGACAGGGCACAAGAGACCCAGTACTTC
11 TRBJ2-7 . TRBV20-1 . CSARLASEQYF TGCAGTGCTAGACTAGCTTCCGAGCAGTACTTC
14 TRBJ2-3 . TRBV9 . CASSVGPRTDTQYF TGTGCCAGCAGCGTAGGGCCGAGGACAGATACGCAGTATTTT
15 TRBJ2-7 once TRBV28 . CASSLRGKRSYEQYF TGTGCCAGCAGTTTAAGGGGCAAGAGGTCCTACGAGCAGTACTTC
17 TRBJ2-2 . TRBV7-2 TRBD2 CASSPPPSGSGTGELFF TGTGCCAGCAGCCCCCCCCCTAGCGGGAGTGGCACCGGGGAGCTGTTTTTT
12 TRBJ2-7 . TRBV2 TRBD1 CASSGQGIEQYF TGTGCCAGCAGTGGACAGGGGATCGAGCAGTACTTC
13 TRBJ2-7 . TRBV10-1 . CASSEEAGWEQYF TGCGCCAGCAGTGAGGAGGCAGGGTGGGAGCAGTACTTC
15 TRBJ1-5 . TRBV28 TRBD1 CASSFPTGGDQPQHF TGTGCCAGCAGTTTCCCCACAGGGGGCGATCAGCCCCAGCATTTT
15 TRBJ2-7 . TRBV18 TRBD1 CASSRTGDSSYEQYF TGTGCCAGCTCACGGACAGGGGATTCTTCCTACGAGCAGTACTTC
16 TRBJ2-5 . TRBV24-1 TRBD2 CATSDPGLADQETQYF TGTGCCACCAGTGACCCGGGACTAGCGGACCAAGAGACCCAGTACTTC
15 TRBJ2-1 . TRBV7-8 TRBD1 CASSSDRVTHNEQFF TGTGCCAGCAGCTCAGACAGGGTTACCCACAATGAGCAGTTCTTC
16 TRBJ1-6 . TRBV2 . CASLDGGVPWNSPLHF TGTGCCAGTCTAGACGGGGGTGTGCCCTGGAATTCACCCCTCCACTTT
15 TRBJ1-5 . TRBV28 TRBD1 CASSFPDRGGQPQHF TGTGCCAGCAGTTTTCCGGACAGGGGAGGTCAGCCCCAGCATTTT
18 TRBJ2-1 . TRBV9 TRBD2 CASSARTSGGSSYNEQFF TGTGCCAGCAGCGCACGGACTAGCGGGGGGAGCTCCTACAATGAGCAGTTCTTC
18 TRBJ2-3 . TRBV14 TRBD1 CASSQGAGGPFLSDTQYF TGTGCCAGCAGCCAAGGGGCAGGGGGACCTTTCTTATCAGATACGCAGTATTTT
15 TRBJ1-2 . TRBV29-1 TRBD1 CSVDPSGTGGDGYTF TGCAGCGTTGATCCCTCCGGGACAGGGGGGGATGGCTACACCTTC
15 TRBJ2-3 . TRBV5-4 . CASSLVRTSTDTQYF TGTGCCAGCAGCTTGGTCCGAACTAGCACAGATACGCAGTATTTT